A selection of T cell receptor beta chains follows, all from one sample in a study of T cell repertoires in cytomegalovirus infection. Antigens of these TCRs are unknown. TCRdb re-derived calls from the reads in MiXCR, one entry per CDR3 protein. Of hundreds of thousands of distinct CDR3 sequences in the sample, around a third were seen once. The specimen comprised cultured PBMCs, sampled from culture after CMV antigen stimulation. The source of these receptors is a human donor in good health (CMV status not recorded). Some clones in this sample may be carry-over from other donors' samples. CDR3s include the opening cysteine and the closing phenylalanine or tryptophan. A D gene is named only where the DNA matches it firmly. Some rows have no size entry. The others give once, few or many, or a class for an expanded clone.

D gene,J gene,V gene,clone size,CDR3 DNA,CDR3 protein
TRBD1,TRBJ1-5,TRBV2,NA,TGTGCCAGCAGTGAAGCAACCGGGACAGGCGTATATAGCAATCAGCCCCAGCATTTT,CASSEATGTGVYSNQPQHF
TRBD2,TRBJ2-2,TRBV12-3/TRBV12-4,NA,TGTGCCAGCAGTTTCTTACTAGCGACGAACACCGGGGAGCTGTTTTTT,CASSFLLATNTGELFF
NA,TRBJ2-7,TRBV19,NA,TGTGCCAGCACCTCACAGTCGGGCTACGAGCAGTACTTC,CASTSQSGYEQYF
NA,TRBJ2-6,TRBV7-2,many,TGTGCCAGCAGCTTATTATGGGGAACTGGGGCCAACGTCCTGACTTTC,CASSLLWGTGANVLTF
NA,TRBJ2-7,TRBV28,few,TGTGCCAGCAGTAGTGCCCCATTTTACGAGCAGTACTTC,CASSSAPFYEQYF
NA,TRBJ2-3,TRBV7-8,few,TGTGCCAGCAGCCTGAGATACCCAAACACAGATACGCAGTATTTT,CASSLRYPNTDTQYF
NA,TRBJ2-2,TRBV4-3,NA,TGCGCCAGCAGCCAATTAAGGGCGAACACCGGGGAGCTGTTTTTT,CASSQLRANTGELFF
NA,TRBJ2-1,TRBV7-6,many,TGTGCCAGCAGCTTAGGGCAGGGAACCTACAATGAGCAGTTCTTC,CASSLGQGTYNEQFF
TRBD1,TRBJ1-1,TRBV7-8,many,TGTGCCAGCAGCTTCCAGGGGGGGAACACTGAAGCTTTCTTT,CASSFQGGNTEAFF
NA,TRBJ1-2,TRBV7-6,NA,TGTGCCAGCAGCCCATCCACAGGGCAGGACTACACCTTC,CASSPSTGQDYTF
NA,TRBJ1-1,TRBV7-2,many,TGTGCCAGCAGCTTGGGGGGCTGGTACACTGAAGCTTTCTTT,CASSLGGWYTEAFF
TRBD2,TRBJ2-1,TRBV5-6,NA,TGTGCCAGCAGCTGGGTAAGCGGGGAGAATGAGCAGTTCTTC,CASSWVSGENEQFF
TRBD2,TRBJ2-5,TRBV12-3/TRBV12-4,NA,TGTGCCAGCACCCCGGGGCTAGCGGGGGCGGGGGAGACCCAGTACTTC,CASTPGLAGAGETQYF
NA,TRBJ2-7,TRBV2,NA,TGTGCCAGCAAGGAAGGGGCGGGGGAGCAGTACTTC,CASKEGAGEQYF
TRBD2,TRBJ2-1,TRBV5-1,NA,TGCGCCAGCAGCGAGGTGGCGGGAGGGGGCAATGAGCAGTTCTTC,CASSEVAGGGNEQFF
NA,TRBJ1-6,TRBV27,NA,TGTGCCAGCAGTTTCCGGGTCTTACTATCACCCCTCCACTTT,CASSFRVLLSPLHF
NA,TRBJ2-5,TRBV19,NA,TGTGCCAGTAGTAAATCACAGGAGTCGTACCAAGAGACCCAGTACTTC,CASSKSQESYQETQYF